This T cell receptor (beta chain) was recorded in a study of OX40 agonist ivuxolimab in advanced cancers. This clone was seen a handful of times. Here immunoSEQ multiplex PCR was the method, and the copy in TCRdb shows in-frame clones only, minus some. The table has 70,000 or so clones, around four fifths seen once. Germline V gene data show CDR1 as SNHLY and CDR2 as FYNNEI. CDR3 length: 15 residues. Trimming took off 5 bases at V and 3 bases at J, with 17 bases between the two ends. The sequenced sample was CD4+ or CD8+ T cells sorted from blood, obtained in a trial of the OX40 agonist ivuxolimab. The gene calls are TRBV2 and TRBJ2-7; a possible D gene is TRBD2 (6 bases). This TCR came from an adult with an advanced solid tumor such as melanoma, head and neck, liver or kidney cancer. Written as DNA, the CDR3 is TGTGCCAGCAGTCTATGGCAGGGAGGCGTCTACGAGCAGTACGTC. Translating gives CASSLWQGGVYEQYV.